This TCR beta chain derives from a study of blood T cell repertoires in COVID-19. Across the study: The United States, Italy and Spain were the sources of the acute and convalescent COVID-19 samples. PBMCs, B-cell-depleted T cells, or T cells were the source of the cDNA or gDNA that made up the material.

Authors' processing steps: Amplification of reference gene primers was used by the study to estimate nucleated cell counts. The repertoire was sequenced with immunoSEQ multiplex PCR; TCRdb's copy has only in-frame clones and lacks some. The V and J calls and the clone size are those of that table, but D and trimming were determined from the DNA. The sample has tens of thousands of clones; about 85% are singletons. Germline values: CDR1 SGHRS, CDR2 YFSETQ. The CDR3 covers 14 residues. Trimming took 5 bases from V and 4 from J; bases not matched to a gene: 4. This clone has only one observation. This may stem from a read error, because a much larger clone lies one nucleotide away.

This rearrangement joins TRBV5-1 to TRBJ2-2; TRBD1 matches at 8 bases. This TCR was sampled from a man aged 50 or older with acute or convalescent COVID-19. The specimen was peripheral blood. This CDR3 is CASRGQVGTGELFF. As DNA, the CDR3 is TGCGCCAGCAGGGGACAGGTGGGCACCGGGGAGCTGTTTTTT. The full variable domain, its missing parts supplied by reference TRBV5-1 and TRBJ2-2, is KAGVTQTPRYLIKTRGQQVTLSCSPISGHRSVSWYQQTPGQGLQFLFEYFSETQRNKGNFPGRFSGRQFSNSRSEMNVSTLELGDSALYLCASRGQVGTGELFFGEGSRLTVL.